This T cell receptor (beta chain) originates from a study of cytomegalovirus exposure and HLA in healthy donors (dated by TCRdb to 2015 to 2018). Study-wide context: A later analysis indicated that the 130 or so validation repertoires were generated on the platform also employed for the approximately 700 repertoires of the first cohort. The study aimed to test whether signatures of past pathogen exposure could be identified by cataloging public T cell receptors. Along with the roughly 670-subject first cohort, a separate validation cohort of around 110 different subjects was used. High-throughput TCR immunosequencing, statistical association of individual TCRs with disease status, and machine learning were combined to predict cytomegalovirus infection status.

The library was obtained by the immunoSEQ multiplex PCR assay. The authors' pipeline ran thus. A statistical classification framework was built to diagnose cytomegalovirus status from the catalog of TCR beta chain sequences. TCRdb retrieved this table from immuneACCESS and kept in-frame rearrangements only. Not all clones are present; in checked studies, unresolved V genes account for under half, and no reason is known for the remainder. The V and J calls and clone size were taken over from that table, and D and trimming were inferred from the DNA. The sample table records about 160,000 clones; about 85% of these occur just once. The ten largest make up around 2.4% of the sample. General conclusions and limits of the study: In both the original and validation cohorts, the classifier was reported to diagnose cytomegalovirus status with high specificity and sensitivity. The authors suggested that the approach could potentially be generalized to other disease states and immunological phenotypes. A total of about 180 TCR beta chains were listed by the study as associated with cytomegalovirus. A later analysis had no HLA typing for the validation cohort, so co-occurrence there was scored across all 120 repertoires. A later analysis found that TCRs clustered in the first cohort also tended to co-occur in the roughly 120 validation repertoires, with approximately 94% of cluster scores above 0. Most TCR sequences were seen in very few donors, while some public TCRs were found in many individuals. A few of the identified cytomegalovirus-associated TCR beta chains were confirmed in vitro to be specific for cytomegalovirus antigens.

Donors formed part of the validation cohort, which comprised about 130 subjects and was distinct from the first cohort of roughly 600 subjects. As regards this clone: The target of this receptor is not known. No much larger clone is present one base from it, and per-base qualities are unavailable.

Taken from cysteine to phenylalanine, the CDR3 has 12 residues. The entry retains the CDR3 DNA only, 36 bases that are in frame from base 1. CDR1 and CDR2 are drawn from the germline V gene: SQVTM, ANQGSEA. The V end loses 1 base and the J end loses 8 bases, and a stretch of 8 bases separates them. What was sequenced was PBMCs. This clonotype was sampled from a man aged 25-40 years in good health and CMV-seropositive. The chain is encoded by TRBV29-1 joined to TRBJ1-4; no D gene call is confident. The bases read TGCAGCGTTGAAGTGAAACGGGAAAAACTGTTTTTT. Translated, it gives CSVEVKREKLFF.